This T cell receptor (beta chain) was documented in a study of T cells in Graves' hyperthyroidism and ophthalmopathy. The study defined stable Graves' hyperthyroidism as no ophthalmopathy progression within 18 months. TCR beta CDR3 region amplification was performed from RNA transcripts. HTBI primers were employed in a first-round RT-PCR of the TCR CDR3. MiXCR, applied by TCRdb to the multiplex PCR reads, yields one record per CDR3 protein. The sample includes about 510,000 distinct CDR3 sequences, around 13% of them seen just once. This clonotype was seen repeatedly, ten times or more. The CDR3 is made up of 12 amino acids. Per the germline V gene, CDR1 is GTSNPN and CDR2 is SVGIG (reference sequence). With 5 bases clipped from V and 9 bases from J, the junction kept 4 bases outside the gene matches.

V usage is TRBV30 and J usage is TRBJ2-1; 10 nucleotides agree with TRBD2. Material: blood. The clonotype originates from a woman between 40 and 50 years old with Graves' hyperthyroidism. The CDR3 region has the DNA TGTGCCTGGGGACTAGCGGCGGCTGAGCAGTTCTTC. This gives the protein CAWGLAAAEQFF.